The 18 T cell receptor beta chains in this list originate from one sample, sequenced in a study of blood T cell repertoires in COVID-19. This table comes from immunoSEQ multiplex PCR, and its TCRdb copy is limited to in-frame clones, with some not included. The repertoire holds 300,000 to 450,000 clones, with approximately 89% as singletons. What was sequenced was peripheral blood. These receptors were collected from a woman aged 55-70 years with COVID-19, enrolled during active disease.

This clone was counted once. The chain combines TRBV3-1 (or the pseudogene TRBV3-2) with TRBJ1-4; TRBD1 aligns across 7 bases. Germline trimming cut 4 bases from V and 8 bases from J; bases unmatched to any gene: 7. Germline V gene sequence: CDR1 LGHDT, CDR2 YNNKEL (reference sequence). CDR3 length: 14 amino acids. CDR3 protein: CASSPRDRREKLFF. The DNA of the CDR3 is TGTGCCAGCAGCCCCCGGGACAGAAGGGAAAAACTGTTTTTT.

CDR3 in amino acids: CASSLGSLNTQYF. The CDR3, as DNA: TGTGCCAGCAGCTTAGGTAGCTTGAATACGCAGTATTTT. V gene TRBV7-8 combines with J gene TRBJ2-3; no clear D. This CDR3 is 13 amino acids long. The V end lost 1 base, the J end lost 7 bases, and 9 bases lay between the germline ends. Per germline, CDR1 SGHVS and CDR2 FQNEAQ.

The DNA for the CDR3 is TGTGCCAGCAGCTGGGACAGGGAAGCTTTCTTT. Residues: CASSWDREAFF. The chain combines TRBV5-5 with TRBJ1-1; TRBD1 matches at 8 bases. The germline V gene has CDR1 SGHKS and CDR2 YYEKEE (reference sequence). The ends lost 3 bases at V and 8 bases at J; junction bases unmatched: 0. The CDR3 is 11 residues long.

This clone came up a few times. The V gene is TRBV15, the J gene TRBJ2-7, with no clear D. This CDR3 spans 14 amino acids. Germline V gene lookup returns CDR1 LNHNV and CDR2 YYDKDF (reference sequence). Trimming left V 0 bases short and J 1 base short, with 7 bases between. CDR3 nucleotide sequence: TGTGCCACCAGCAGAGACAGGATTTCCTACGAGCAGTACTTC. Translating gives CATSRDRISYEQYF.

The V and J genes are TRBV19 and TRBJ2-3; D might be TRBD1 (5 bases). Germline lookup yields CDR1 LNHDA and CDR2 SQIVND (reference sequence). This CDR3 has 15 amino acids. Trimming left V 0 bases short and J 2 bases short, with 9 bases between. The CDR3, as DNA: TGTGCCAGTAGTATAGATCAGGGCCCCACAGATACGCAGTATTTT. Translated: CASSIDQGPTDTQYF.

The CDR3 DNA follows: TGTGCCACCAGGGCCCTCCCAAACATTAATCAGCCCCAGCATTTT. Its protein is CATRALPNINQPQHF. The rearrangement joins TRBV2 to TRBJ1-5; D might be TRBD1 (5 bases). Trimming left V 10 bases short and J 4 bases short, with 20 bases between. The CDR3 consists of 15 residues. CDR1 is SNHLY, CDR2 FYNNEI, per germline. Full variable domain (remainder filled in from reference TRBV2 and TRBJ1-5): EPEVTQTPSHQVTQMGQEVILRCVPISNHLYFYWYRQILGQKVEFLVSFYNNEISEKSEIFDDQFSVERPDGSNFTLKIRSTKLEDSAMYFCATRALPNINQPQHFGDGTRLSIL.

The chain has TRBV4-2 and TRBJ1-1, with a tentative D call TRBD1 (6 bases). The CDR3 has 15 amino acids. Germline CDR1 is LGHNA and CDR2 is YNFKEQ. V lost 1 base to trimming and J lost 4 bases, with 13 bases between them. The CDR3 nucleotides are TGTGCCAGCAGCCAAGTGTTGGGGGGGGCCACTGAAGCTTTCTTT. This gives the protein CASSQVLGGATEAFF.

Judged by abundance, this clone is medium-sized (0.01 to 0.1%). The chain has TRBV27 and TRBJ1-1; D unresolved. Trimming took off 6 bases at V and 0 bases at J, with 11 bases between the two ends. The CDR3 is made up of 14 amino acids. Germline V gene data show CDR1 as MNHEY and CDR2 as SMNVEV (reference sequence). The CDR3 bases are TGTGCCAGCAGCCCAATCTCAGTGAACACTGAAGCTTTCTTT. This gives the protein CASSPISVNTEAFF.

The genes are TRBV28 and TRBJ2-2, with 12 bases aligning to TRBD1. The ends lost 7 bases at V and 4 bases at J; junction bases unmatched: 4. The germline V gene encodes CDR1 MDHEN and CDR2 SYDVKM. The CDR3 extends over 15 amino acids. CDR3 in amino acids: CASNPGQGATGELFF. The CDR3 DNA reads TGTGCCAGCAATCCGGGACAGGGGGCCACCGGGGAGCTGTTTTTT.

The chain couples TRBV7-2 to TRBJ2-2; D uncertain. This CDR3 has 13 amino acids. Trimming took 5 bases from V and 8 from J, leaving 12 bases between them. CDR1 and CDR2 from the germline V gene are SGHTA and FQGNSA. CDR3 in DNA: TGTGCCAGCAGCCATAGAATCTCTGGGGAGCTGTTTTTT. It codes for CASSHRISGELFF.

The V call is TRBV7-3, the J call TRBJ2-3, with 7 nucleotides matching TRBD2. The V gene end was trimmed by 6 bases and the J gene end by 2 bases; junction bases not matched to a gene: 5. Germline CDR1 reads SGHTA; CDR2 reads FQGTGA. The CDR3 totals 14 residues. As DNA, the CDR3 is TGTGCCAGCAGATCTAGCGGATACACAGATACGCAGTATTTT. It codes for CASRSSGYTDTQYF.

DNA of the CDR3: TGTGCCAGCAGTCGTTCTGGAAACACCATATATTTT. Translated, it gives CASSRSGNTIYF. V and J are TRBV14 and TRBJ1-3; D gene ambiguous. The germline V gene has CDR1 SGHDN and CDR2 FVKESK. The CDR3 extends over 12 amino acids. V lost 6 bases to trimming and J lost 1 base, with 4 bases between them.

The chain uses TRBV7-9 and TRBJ1-4; D not certain. Germline CDR1 SEHNR, CDR2 FQNEAQ (reference sequence). Trimming removed 1 base from V and 8 bases from J, with 14 bases in between. This CDR3 contains 15 residues. CDR3 amino acids: CASSLGVGRREKLFF. The CDR3 coding sequence is TGTGCCAGCAGCTTAGGGGTGGGCCGACGGGAAAAACTGTTTTTT.

The genes are TRBV5-1 and TRBJ1-1; D unclear. The CDR3 sequence is 13 residues long. Germline V CDR1 and CDR2: SGHRS, YFSETQ. The ends were cut back, 1 base at V and 5 bases at J, with 9 bases in the middle. CDR3 sequence reads: CASSLPGGTEAFF. The CDR3 DNA reads as TGCGCCAGCAGCTTGCCCGGAGGGACTGAAGCTTTCTTT. Variable domain in full (rest from reference TRBV5-1 and TRBJ1-1): KAGVTQTPRYLIKTRGQQVTLSCSPISGHRSVSWYQQTPGQGLQFLFEYFSETQRNKGNFPGRFSGRQFSNSRSEMNVSTLELGDSALYLCASSLPGGTEAFFGQGTRLTVV.

The CDR3 coding sequence is TGTGCCAGCTCACCACCGGGGGCCAGGGGTTTACAAGAGACCCAGTACTTC. Its protein is CASSPPGARGLQETQYF. The genes are TRBV18 and TRBJ2-5, with D possibly being TRBD1 (6 bases). The CDR3 consists of 17 residues. Trimming took off 0 bases at V and 2 bases at J, with 16 bases between the two ends. Germline lookup yields CDR1 KGHSH and CDR2 LQKENI.

The chain has TRBV18 and TRBJ1-2, with a weak D call TRBD1 (6 bases). Germline V CDR1 and CDR2: KGHSH, LQKENI. The CDR3 runs to 16 residues. Trimming pared 0 bases from V and 5 bases from J, leaving 16 bases between. The DNA of the CDR3 is TGTGCCAGCTCACCACCGGTGTACAGGGTGGGATATGGCTACACCTTC. As protein: CASSPPVYRVGYGYTF. The variable domain in full, completed from reference TRBV18 and TRBJ1-2, reads NAGVMQNPRHLVRRRGQEARLRCSPMKGHSHVYWYRQLPEEGLKFMVYLQKENIIDESGMPKERFSAEFPKEGPSILRIQQVVRGDSAAYFCASSPPVYRVGYGYTFGSGTRLTVV.

The rearrangement uses TRBV3-1 (or the pseudogene TRBV3-2) and TRBJ2-3; 7 positions match TRBD2. Germline-derived CDR1 and CDR2 are LGHDT and YNNKEL (reference sequence). The V gene end was trimmed by 2 bases and the J gene end by 3 bases; junction bases not matched to a gene: 11. This CDR3 region has 17 residues. The CDR3 region has the DNA TGTGCCAGCAGCCAACGGGTTACGGGCGGGGGAACAGATACGCAGTATTTT. Translating it yields CASSQRVTGGGTDTQYF.

The V call is TRBV5-1, the J call TRBJ2-2; D perhaps matches TRBD1 (6 bases). V lost 5 bases and J 8 bases, leaving 19 bases between the germline ends. Germline V gives CDR1 SGHRS, CDR2 YFSETQ. This CDR3 contains 15 residues. CDR3 region: CASSTGTYSAGELFF. CDR3 DNA: TGCGCCAGCAGTACCGGGACATATTCTGCAGGGGAGCTGTTTTTT.